This T cell receptor (beta chain) is drawn from a study of blood T cell repertoires in COVID-19 (dated by TCRdb to about 2020). Concerning the study at large: Samples covering the acute and convalescent phases of COVID-19 were provided by collaborators in the United States, Italy and Spain. The material from the prospective study consisted of cDNA or gDNA derived from T cells, B-cell-depleted T cells, or PBMCs. Deeply sampled blood TCRbeta repertoires from subjects exposed to, actively infected with, or recovered from COVID-19 were included in the dataset. The repertoires were released in a freely available public database meant as a resource for research on the immune response to SARS-CoV-2. The samples were drawn from two sources: the first 160 participants of the ongoing ImmuneRACE study, and 1,200 or so subjects contributed by 6 global collaborators. The sample metadata nearly always contained a de-identified subject ID, COVID-19 status, age in years and sex. Where available, HLA class I and class II types were obtained from metadata supplied by the sample provider rather than from assay-based typing.

Results and caveats for the whole study, not just this receptor: How much clinical and demographic metadata was included differed by source and by participant, and the metadata was provided uncurated.

A distance of 9 bases separates the germline ends of V and J, which lose 4 bases and 4 bases respectively. CDR3 length: 13 amino acids, cysteine to phenylalanine. The only DNA kept is the CDR3, 39 bases in frame from the first base. The germline V gene specifies ENHRY as CDR1 and SYGVKD as CDR2. This clone showed up just once. Its antigen is not yet known. No per-base quality is available; no much larger clone lies one base away. Whole blood was collected in K2EDTA tubes by collaborating institutions according to the institutions' own protocols. For TCRbeta analysis, collaborator samples were shipped as frozen whole blood, as isolated PBMCs, or as DNA extracted from either sample type. TCRbeta CDR3 regions were amplified from genomic DNA by means of the immunoSEQ Assay, a bias-controlled multiplex PCR. The paper's data handling went like this. The number of nucleated cells in each sample was estimated by amplification of reference gene primers within the assay. To quantify the absolute abundance of each unique TCRbeta CDR3 rearrangement, sequence reads were collapsed and filtered. For each sample, productive Simpson clonality was calculated as the square root of Simpson's diversity index across productive rearrangements. The immuneACCESS repertoire file appears here via TCRdb, limited to in-frame rearrangements. These files lack a portion of the clones; in checked studies, under half of the deficit traces to unresolved V genes, and the cause of the others is not known. V, J and clone size are those of that table, while D and trimming were read from the DNA. The sample contains under 110,000 clones, more than 80% of them found a single time. Around 15% of the sample is held by the ten biggest clonotypes.

This TCR came from a woman in her sixties with acute or convalescent COVID-19. This receptor chain uses TRBV10-3 and TRBJ2-3, with the D gene too uncertain to name. Material for sequencing was peripheral blood. The DNA sequence reads TGTGCCATCAGTGGGTCAGAGGCAGATACGCAGTATTTT. Its coded protein is CAISGSEADTQYF.